The rows below give T cell receptor beta chains drawn from one sample of a study of graft-versus-host responses after intestinal transplantation. These receptors have no known antigen. The protocol was immunoSEQ multiplex PCR, while the TCRdb copy is restricted to in-frame clones and leaves out a portion. Of 80,000 to 100,000 clones in the sample, around 86% were seen once. The sample here was unstimulated CD8+ T cells sorted from spleen or lymph node cells, taken before intestinal transplant. The receptors were sampled from a human donor who received an intestinal transplant. Each CDR3 is given with its conserved first and last residue. A D gene is named only where the DNA matches it firmly. Clone size is stated in some rows and not others, as once, few, many or a class when expanded.

>TRBV10-1|NA|TRBD1|TRBJ2-5
CAGWDRVGKETQYF
TGCGCCGGTTGGGACAGGGTAGGCAAAGAGACCCAGTACTTC
>TRBV5-1|once|NA|TRBJ2-5
CASSPGRGLQETQYF
TGCGCCAGCAGCCCAGGCCGGGGACTCCAAGAGACCCAGTACTTC
>TRBV6-6|NA|NA|TRBJ1-2
CASSYVWARDHGYTF
TGTGCCAGCAGTTACGTATGGGCCAGGGATCATGGCTACACCTTC
>TRBV7-6|few|NA|TRBJ2-7
CASSLGEVNEQYF
TGTGCCAGCAGCTTAGGTGAGGTGAACGAGCAGTACTTC
>TRBV6-1|NA|NA|TRBJ2-4
CASSEATAPGKNIQYF
TGTGCCAGCAGTGAAGCCACGGCCCCGGGCAAAAACATTCAGTACTTC
>TRBV9|once|NA|TRBJ1-4
CASSPHGGAATNEKLFF
TGTGCCAGCAGCCCACACGGGGGAGCAGCAACTAATGAAAAACTGTTTTTT
>TRBV5-8|few|TRBD2|TRBJ2-3
CASSARRVGTRGVGTQYF
TGTGCCAGCAGCGCCCGACGGGTAGGGACTAGAGGTGTAGGTACGCAGTATTTT
>TRBV10-3|NA|NA|TRBJ1-4
CAIGGHGEKLFF
TGTGCCATCGGGGGACATGGCGAAAAACTGTTTTTT
>TRBV19|NA|NA|TRBJ2-7
CASSIELTAGGYEQYF
TGTGCCAGTAGTATAGAATTGACGGCCGGGGGATACGAGCAGTACTTC
>TRBV5-4|NA|TRBD2|TRBJ2-2
CASSLPSGGVTGELFF
TGTGCCAGCAGCTTGCCCAGCGGGGGGGTCACCGGGGAGCTGTTTTTT